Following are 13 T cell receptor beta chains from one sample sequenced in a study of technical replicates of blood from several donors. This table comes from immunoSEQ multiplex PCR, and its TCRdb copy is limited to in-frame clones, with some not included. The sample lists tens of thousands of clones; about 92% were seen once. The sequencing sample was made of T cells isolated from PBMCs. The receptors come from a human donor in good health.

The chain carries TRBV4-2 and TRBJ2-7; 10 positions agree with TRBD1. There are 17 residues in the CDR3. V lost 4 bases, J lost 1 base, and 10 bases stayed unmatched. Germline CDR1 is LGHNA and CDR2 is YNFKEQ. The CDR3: CASSPPTGTGESYEQYF. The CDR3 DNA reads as TGTGCCAGCAGCCCTCCGACCGGGACAGGGGAGTCCTACGAGCAGTACTTC.

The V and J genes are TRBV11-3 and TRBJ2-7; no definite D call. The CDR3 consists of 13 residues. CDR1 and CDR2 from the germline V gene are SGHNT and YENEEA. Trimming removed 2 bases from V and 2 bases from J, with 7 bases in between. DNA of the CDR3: TGTGCCAGCAGCTTAACAGCCGCCTACGAGCAGTACTTC. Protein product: CASSLTAAYEQYF.

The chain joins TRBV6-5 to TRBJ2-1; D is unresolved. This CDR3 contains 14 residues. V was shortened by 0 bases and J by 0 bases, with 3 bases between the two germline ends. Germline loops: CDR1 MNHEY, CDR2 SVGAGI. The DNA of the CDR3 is TGTGCCAGCAGTTACTCCCGCTCCTACAATGAGCAGTTCTTC. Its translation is CASSYSRSYNEQFF.

The chain's CDR3 is CASSTYYFPSYNEQFF. In DNA, the CDR3 is TGTGCCAGCAGCACTTACTACTTTCCCTCCTACAATGAGCAGTTCTTC. The V gene is TRBV7-3, the J gene TRBJ2-1; D is unresolved. Germline assignment: CDR1 SGHTA and CDR2 FQGTGA. There are 16 residues in the CDR3. The ends were cut back, 5 bases at V and 0 bases at J, with 14 bases in the middle.

The DNA of the CDR3 is TGTGCCAGCAGCAGGGGACAGGGTGACACTGAAGCTTTCTTT. It codes for CASSRGQGDTEAFF. V gene TRBV7-9 combines with J gene TRBJ1-1, with TRBD1 matching 9 bases. Per germline, CDR1 SEHNR and CDR2 FQNEAQ (reference sequence). The CDR3 contains 14 residues. The ends lost 5 bases at V and 3 bases at J; junction bases unmatched: 4.

The CDR3 protein is CASSPSQGNSNQPQHF. CDR3 DNA: TGTGCCAGCTCACCCTCGCAGGGGAATAGCAATCAGCCCCAGCATTTT. This chain uses TRBV18 with TRBJ1-5; D perhaps matches TRBD1 (6 bases). Trimming shortened V by 3 bases and J by 0 bases, and 12 bases separated the two germline ends. Per germline, CDR1 KGHSH and CDR2 LQKENI. CDR3 size: 16 residues.

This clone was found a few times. DNA of the CDR3: TGTGCCAGACAGGGGAACACTGAAGCTTTCTTT. This translates into CARQGNTEAFF. The V call is TRBV2, the J call TRBJ1-1, with D tentatively TRBD1 (6 bases). V shed 9 bases and J shed 1 base, with 6 bases lying between them. Germline-derived CDR1 and CDR2 are SNHLY and FYNNEI. CDR3 length: 11 amino acids.

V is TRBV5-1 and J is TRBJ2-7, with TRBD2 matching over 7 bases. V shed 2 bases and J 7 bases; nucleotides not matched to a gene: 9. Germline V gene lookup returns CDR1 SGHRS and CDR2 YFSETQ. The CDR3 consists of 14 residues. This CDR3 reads CASSLNSGAGEQYF. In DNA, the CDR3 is TGCGCCAGCAGCTTAAATAGCGGAGCGGGGGAGCAGTACTTC.

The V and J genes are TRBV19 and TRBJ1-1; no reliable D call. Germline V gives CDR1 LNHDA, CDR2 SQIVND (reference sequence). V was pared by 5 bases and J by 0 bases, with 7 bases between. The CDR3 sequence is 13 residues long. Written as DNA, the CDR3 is TGTGCCAGTAGTTTGGCCATGAACACTGAAGCTTTCTTT. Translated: CASSLAMNTEAFF.

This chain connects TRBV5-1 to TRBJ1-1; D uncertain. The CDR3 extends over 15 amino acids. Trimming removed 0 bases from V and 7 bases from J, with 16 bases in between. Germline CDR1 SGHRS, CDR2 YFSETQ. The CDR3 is CASSLGGPGSIEAFF. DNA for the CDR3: TGCGCCAGCAGCTTGGGCGGTCCTGGGTCCATTGAAGCTTTCTTT.

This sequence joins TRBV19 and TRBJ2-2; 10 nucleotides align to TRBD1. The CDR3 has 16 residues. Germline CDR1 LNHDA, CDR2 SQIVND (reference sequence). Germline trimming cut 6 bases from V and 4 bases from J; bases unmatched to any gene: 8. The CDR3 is CASSPDRGQGTGELFF. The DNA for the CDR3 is TGTGCCAGTAGCCCCGACAGGGGGCAGGGCACCGGGGAGCTGTTTTTT.

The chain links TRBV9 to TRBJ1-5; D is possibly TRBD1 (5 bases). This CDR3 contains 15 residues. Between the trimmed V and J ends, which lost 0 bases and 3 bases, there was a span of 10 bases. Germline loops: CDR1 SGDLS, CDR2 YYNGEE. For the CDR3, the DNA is TGTGCCAGCAGCGTAGGTAGGGGACTCAATCAGCCCCAGCATTTT. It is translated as CASSVGRGLNQPQHF.

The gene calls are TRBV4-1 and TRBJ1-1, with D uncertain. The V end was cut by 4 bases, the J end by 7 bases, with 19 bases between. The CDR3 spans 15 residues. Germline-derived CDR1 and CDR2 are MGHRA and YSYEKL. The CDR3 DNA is TGCGCCAGCAGCCGGCGCTACGATAGCACGTTTGAAGCTTTCTTT. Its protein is CASSRRYDSTFEAFF.